These 26 T cell receptor beta chains were sequenced from one sample in a study of T cells in localized non-small cell lung cancer. Generated by immunoSEQ multiplex PCR, the TCRdb table keeps only in-frame clones and is missing some. Among more than 2,500 clones listed, approximately 30% were seen once. This sample comprised lung tumor tissue, obtained before any cancer treatment. Receptor source: a woman aged 35 to 69 with stage I lung adenocarcinoma.

The chain recombines TRBV7-6 with TRBJ1-2, with D unresolved. This CDR3 spans 14 amino acids. CDR1 is SGHVS, CDR2 FNYEAQ, per germline. V was pared by 5 bases and J by 1 base, with 11 bases between. The CDR3 spells CASSRGRINYGYTF. The DNA for the CDR3 is TGTGCCAGCAGCAGAGGACGGATTAACTATGGCTACACCTTC.

The chain links TRBV19 to TRBJ2-1; 11 bases map to TRBD2. After removal of 4 bases from V and 9 bases from J, the junction contained 8 bases not matched to a gene. Germline V CDR1 and CDR2: LNHDA, SQIVND (reference sequence). The CDR3 is 15 amino acids. The CDR3 sequence is CASSKASGRRTEQFF. CDR3 nucleotide sequence: TGTGCCAGTAGTAAGGCTAGCGGGAGGAGGACTGAGCAGTTCTTC. The entire variable domain, with the rest obtained from reference TRBV19 and TRBJ2-1, is as follows: DGGITQSPKYLFRKEGQNVTLSCEQNLNHDAMYWYRQDPGQGLRLIYYSQIVNDFQKGDIAEGYSVSREKKESFPLTVTSAQKNPTAFYLCASSKASGRRTEQFFGPGTRLTVL.

The rearrangement links TRBV18 to TRBJ1-5; possible D gene TRBD1, 5 bases. Germline V lookup: CDR1 KGHSH, CDR2 LQKENI. The CDR3 covers 14 residues. V lost 4 bases to trimming and J lost 4 bases, with 11 bases between them. The CDR3 protein is CASSRGGSNQPQHF. CDR3 DNA sequence: TGTGCCAGCTCACGGGGCGGATCTAATCAGCCCCAGCATTTT. The entire variable domain, with the rest obtained from reference TRBV18 and TRBJ1-5, is as follows: NAGVMQNPRHLVRRRGQEARLRCSPMKGHSHVYWYRQLPEEGLKFMVYLQKENIIDESGMPKERFSAEFPKEGPSILRIQQVVRGDSAAYFCASSRGGSNQPQHFGDGTRLSIL.

The chain has TRBV30 and TRBJ1-4; 8 bases match TRBD1. Germline V lookup: CDR1 GTSNPN, CDR2 SVGIG (reference sequence). The V segment lost 1 base and the J segment 4 bases; nucleotides outside the gene matches: 14. CDR3 length: 18 amino acids. In nucleotides, the CDR3 is TGTGCCTGGAGTGGAAGGACAGGGCTTGGGTCCTTTAATGAAAAACTGTTTTTT. Residues: CAWSGRTGLGSFNEKLFF.

This clone is judged medium-sized. The V gene is TRBV7-5, the J gene TRBJ2-2; whether TRBD1, the table's D call, matches the DNA was not checked. TRBV7-5 is flagged as a pseudogene. The CDR3 length is 14 residues. This CDR3 is CASRRTANTGELFF. CDR3 DNA sequence: TGTGCCAGCAGACGGACAGCGAACACCGGGGAGCTGTTTTTT.

This clone was recorded a few times. The chain employs TRBV15 and TRBJ1-2; no firm D call. Looked up from germline, CDR1 is LNHNV and CDR2 is YYDKDF (reference sequence). The V end lost 0 bases, the J end lost 7 bases, and 12 bases lay between the germline ends. This CDR3 comprises 14 residues. The CDR3 DNA reads as TGTGCCACCAGCAGAGATGGCGAGACTCGTGGCTACACCTTC. This codes for CATSRDGETRGYTF.

This clone was counted a few times. The rearrangement uses TRBV30 and TRBJ1-5; 9 bases match TRBD1. V was clipped by 2 bases and J by 4 bases; unmatched bases: 6. The germline gives CDR1 GTSNPN, CDR2 SVGIG (reference sequence). The CDR3 is 15 residues long. CDR3 amino acids: CAWSIRGQGNQPQHF. CDR3 DNA: TGTGCCTGGAGTATAAGAGGACAGGGGAATCAGCCCCAGCATTTT.

This clone showed up just once. The gene calls are TRBV28 and TRBJ1-5, with 7 bases that match TRBD1. The germline CDR1 and CDR2 sequences are MDHEN and SYDVKM. The trim removed 6 bases at V and 9 bases at J, leaving 11 bases unmatched. CDR3 length equals 14 residues. CDR3 sequence reads: CASSLTGPSRPQHF. In DNA form, the CDR3 reads TGTGCCAGCAGCTTGACAGGGCCCTCAAGGCCCCAGCATTTT.

This clone was counted between two and nine times. The genes are TRBV10-3 and TRBJ2-1; 7 positions agree with TRBD1. The CDR3 loop spans 13 amino acids. The trim removed 10 bases at V and 3 bases at J, leaving 6 bases unmatched. Germline CDR1 reads ENHRY; CDR2 reads SYGVKD. CDR3 DNA sequence: TGTGCCAGCCACTGGGACAGCTACAATGAGCAGTTCTTC. Protein: CASHWDSYNEQFF.

By share, this clone counts as medium-sized. Mismatch with germline at one junction end may stem from a read error. This chain connects TRBV11-3 to TRBJ2-3; 7 positions match TRBD2. In germline, CDR1 is SGHNT, CDR2 YENEEA. This CDR3 is 14 amino acids long. In DNA form, the CDR3 reads TGTGCTAGCAGCCCCCGAAGCGGGATGGATACGCAGTATTTT. Translated, it gives CASSPRSGMDTQYF.

V and J are TRBV28 and TRBJ2-1, with D tentatively TRBD1 (5 bases). The germline V and J ends were trimmed by 5 bases and 9 bases, with 14 bases remaining between them. This CDR3 region has 13 residues. Germline loops: CDR1 MDHEN, CDR2 SYDVKM. CDR3 DNA sequence: TGTGCCAGCAGTCCAGGGCCCTCCCGTGAGCAGTTCTTC. Its protein product is CASSPGPSREQFF.

In DNA, the CDR3 is TGTGCCAGCTCACCGGGAAGCTCTGGAAACACCATATATTTT. It specifies CASSPGSSGNTIYF. The chain combines TRBV18 with TRBJ1-3; no reliable D call. Trimming pared 3 bases from V and 0 bases from J, leaving 6 bases between. Germline CDR1 is KGHSH and CDR2 is LQKENI. This CDR3 has 14 amino acids.

The chain couples TRBV10-3 to TRBJ2-2, with 8 bases lining up with TRBD1. CDR3 size: 16 residues. Per the germline V gene, CDR1 is ENHRY and CDR2 is SYGVKD. V lost 5 bases to trimming and J lost 0 bases; unmatched junction nucleotides: 5. The CDR3 DNA follows: TGTGCCATCAGTAATTTACAGGGGGCGAACACCGGGGAGCTGTTTTTT. Translated, it gives CAISNLQGANTGELFF.

This clone was counted only a few times. This chain connects TRBV7-7 to TRBJ2-3, with 7 bases that match TRBD2. Trimming cost V 2 bases and J 6 bases; bases outside gene matches: 14. Germline CDR1 is SSHAT and CDR2 is FNYEAQ (reference sequence). The CDR3 is 17 amino acids. The CDR3 DNA reads TGTGCCAGCAGCTTAAACCTGGGACTATCGATGGTGGATACGCAGTATTTT. It codes for CASSLNLGLSMVDTQYF.

CDR3 sequence reads: CASSDTSGRFGETQYF. For the CDR3, the DNA is TGCGCCAGCAGTGATACTAGCGGGAGGTTTGGAGAGACCCAGTACTTC. This sequence joins TRBV10-2 and TRBJ2-5; TRBD2 agrees at 12 bases. This CDR3 has 16 residues. J gave up 4 bases and V 3 bases, and 6 bases lay outside the gene matches. Germline assignment: CDR1 WSHSY and CDR2 SAAADI.

There are a few counts of this clone. V gene TRBV18 combines with J gene TRBJ2-2; 9 positions match TRBD1. Germline V CDR1 and CDR2: KGHSH, LQKENI. J gave up 1 base and V 6 bases, and 18 bases lay outside the gene matches. The CDR3 totals 20 residues. CDR3 nucleotides: TGTGCCAGCTCGCAACTTTCCAGGACAGGGGTAGACCAGAACACCGGGGAGCTGTTTTTT. Protein sequence: CASSQLSRTGVDQNTGELFF. Full variable domain (rest looked up from reference TRBV18 and TRBJ2-2): NAGVMQNPRHLVRRRGQEARLRCSPMKGHSHVYWYRQLPEEGLKFMVYLQKENIIDESGMPKERFSAEFPKEGPSILRIQQVVRGDSAAYFCASSQLSRTGVDQNTGELFFGEGSRLTVL.

This clone showed up just a few times. This chain links TRBV6-4 with TRBJ2-7, with TRBD2 matching 9 bases. The germline V gene has CDR1 MRHNA and CDR2 SNTAGT. The CDR3 has 11 residues. The V segment lost 10 bases and the J segment 5 bases; nucleotides outside the gene matches: 3. CDR3 sequence reads: CAMGTSNEQYF. In DNA form, the CDR3 reads TGTGCCATGGGGACTAGCAACGAGCAGTACTTC.

DNA of the CDR3: TGTGCCAGCAGTCTCTCCGACACAGCCTACGAGCAGTACTTC. This translates into CASSLSDTAYEQYF. The rearrangement links TRBV6-8 to TRBJ2-7; no definite D call. The V and J ends lost 5 bases and 2 bases respectively, with 13 bases between them. This CDR3 region has 14 residues. Germline values: CDR1 MNHGY, CDR2 SAAAGT.

Comments on this clone: The junction differs from germline at one of its ends, possibly a read error. The chain recombines TRBV6-8 with TRBJ1-3; TRBD1 is a possible D gene (5 bases). From germline, CDR1 is MNHGY and CDR2 SAAAGT. This CDR3 comprises 13 residues. This CDR3 reads CAISGTGGNTIYF. The DNA of the CDR3 is TGTGCCATCAGTGGGACGGGGGGAAACACCATATATTTT.

This clone occurred a few times. V gene TRBV6-8 combines with J gene TRBJ2-1, with no clear D. The germline V gene has CDR1 MNHGY and CDR2 SAAAGT. The CDR3 is 16 amino acids. Trimming left V 5 bases short and J 4 bases short, with 18 bases between. The CDR3 protein is CASSTRSSTSYNEQFF. In nucleotides, the CDR3 is TGTGCCAGCAGTACCAGGAGTAGCACCTCTTACAATGAGCAGTTCTTC.

The chain couples TRBV15 to TRBJ2-4, with D perhaps matching TRBD1 (6 bases). The CDR3 is 15 residues long. V lost 10 bases, J lost 0 bases, and 16 bases lay in between. Germline V gives CDR1 LNHNV, CDR2 YYDKDF (reference sequence). The CDR3 region has the DNA TGTGCCAGTGCCCCTTCAGGGGCAGCCAAAAACATTCAGTACTTC. Translation gives CASAPSGAAKNIQYF.

J is TRBJ2-7 and V is TRBV28; the D call may be TRBD1 or TRBD2 (5 bases each). Germline V gene data show CDR1 as MDHEN and CDR2 as SYDVKM. The germline V and J ends were trimmed by 3 bases and 3 bases, with 9 bases remaining between them. This CDR3 is built from 13 residues. In DNA, the CDR3 is TGTGCCAGCAGTTTGGGACGGTTCTACGAGCAGTACTTC. It specifies CASSLGRFYEQYF.

As for this clone: An end of the junction does not agree with germline; a read error may underlie this. V is TRBV6-7 and J is TRBJ2-1; 10 positions match TRBD1. TRBV6-7 is an ORF; its function is uncertain. CDR3 size: 11 residues. CDR3 sequence reads: CASSPGQGKLF. For the CDR3, the DNA is TGTGCCAGCAGTCCGGGACAGGGGAAGCTCTTC.

This clone appeared a few times. V is TRBV19 and J is TRBJ2-5; D gene uncertain. V shed 5 bases and J shed 2 bases, with 3 bases lying between them. The CDR3 contains 11 residues. Germline CDR1 and CDR2: LNHDA and SQIVND (reference sequence). CDR3 DNA sequence: TGTGCCAGTAGTCGACAAGAGACCCAGTACTTC. It yields the protein CASSRQETQYF.

This clone was counted a few times. The CDR3 DNA reads TGTGCCAGCAAAGGGTCAGGGGCGAGGAACACCGGGGAGCTGTTTTTT. Its protein product is CASKGSGARNTGELFF. The chain is built from TRBV6-8 and TRBJ2-2; the D gene is possibly TRBD1 (6 bases). Trimming took off 7 bases at V and 1 base at J, with 16 bases between the two ends. Germline V CDR1 and CDR2: MNHGY, SAAAGT. The CDR3 is 16 residues long.

The chain links TRBV14 to TRBJ2-1; 10 bases are shared with TRBD2. V was pared by 4 bases and J by 10 bases, with 16 bases of the junction left unmatched. Germline V lookup: CDR1 SGHDN, CDR2 FVKESK. The CDR3 runs 17 residues. CDR3 DNA: TGTGCCAGCAGCCCAAGCCCGGGACTAGCGTCCCGCGGGGAGCAGTTCTTC. This gives the protein CASSPSPGLASRGEQFF.